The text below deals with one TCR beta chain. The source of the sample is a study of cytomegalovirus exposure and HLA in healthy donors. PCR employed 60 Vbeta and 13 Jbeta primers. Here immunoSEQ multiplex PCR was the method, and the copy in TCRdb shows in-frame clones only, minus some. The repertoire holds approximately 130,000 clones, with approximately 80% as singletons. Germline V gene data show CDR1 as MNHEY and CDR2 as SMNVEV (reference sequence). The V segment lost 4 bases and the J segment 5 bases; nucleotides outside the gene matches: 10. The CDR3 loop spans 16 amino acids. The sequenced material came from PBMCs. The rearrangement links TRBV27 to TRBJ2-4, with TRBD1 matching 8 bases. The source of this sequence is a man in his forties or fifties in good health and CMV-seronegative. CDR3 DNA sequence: TGTGCCAGCAGTTCTAGGACAGGGTGGGTGCAAAACATTCAGTACTTC. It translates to CASSSRTGWVQNIQYF.